The clone carrying this T cell receptor (beta chain) was picked up many times. The antigen is unknown. The data stem from a study of CD8 T cells in ankylosing spondylitis. Study-wide points: Past studies reported some motif variants in reactive arthritis synovial fluid and blood. What seemed typical of ankylosing spondylitis blood was a TCR beta motif built from several highly homologous variants. Reports say disease-linked clones showed up significantly more in matched ankylosing spondylitis synovial fluid.

V dropped 0 bases and J dropped 4 bases, with 9 bases sitting between them. In germline, CDR1 is LGHDT, CDR2 YNNKEL (reference sequence). CDR3 length: 14 amino acids. Preparation of TCR beta libraries was done by quantitative 5'-RACE with molecular barcodes. MiXCR, applied by TCRdb to the 5' RACE reads, yields one record per CDR3 protein. The repertoire has 700,000 or so distinct CDR3 sequences, 15% to 20% of them found once; the top ten carry 15% to 20%. The sequencing input was blood, either unsorted or a sorted T cell fraction (not recorded which). This TCR derives from a male donor with ankylosing spondylitis. This rearrangement joins TRBV3-1 to TRBJ1-2; D remains unclear. The CDR3 region has the DNA TGTGCCAGCAGCCAAGATACCGCGGGCTATGGCTACACCTTC. This gives the protein CASSQDTAGYGYTF.